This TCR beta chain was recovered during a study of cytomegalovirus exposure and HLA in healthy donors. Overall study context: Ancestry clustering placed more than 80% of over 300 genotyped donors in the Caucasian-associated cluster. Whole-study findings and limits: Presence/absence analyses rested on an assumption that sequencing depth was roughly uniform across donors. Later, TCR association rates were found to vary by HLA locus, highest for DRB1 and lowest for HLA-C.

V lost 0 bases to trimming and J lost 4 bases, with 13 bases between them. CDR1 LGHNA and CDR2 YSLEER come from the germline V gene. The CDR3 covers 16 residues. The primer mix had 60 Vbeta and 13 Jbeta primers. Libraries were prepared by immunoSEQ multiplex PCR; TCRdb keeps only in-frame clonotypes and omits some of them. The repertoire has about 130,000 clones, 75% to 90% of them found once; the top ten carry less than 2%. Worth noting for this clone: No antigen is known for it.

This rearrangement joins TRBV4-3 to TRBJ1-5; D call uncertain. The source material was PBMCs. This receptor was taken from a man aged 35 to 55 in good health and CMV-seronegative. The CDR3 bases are TGCGCCAGCAGCCAAGATTGGTTAGGCGGAAATCAGCCCCAGCATTTT. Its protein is CASSQDWLGGNQPQHF.